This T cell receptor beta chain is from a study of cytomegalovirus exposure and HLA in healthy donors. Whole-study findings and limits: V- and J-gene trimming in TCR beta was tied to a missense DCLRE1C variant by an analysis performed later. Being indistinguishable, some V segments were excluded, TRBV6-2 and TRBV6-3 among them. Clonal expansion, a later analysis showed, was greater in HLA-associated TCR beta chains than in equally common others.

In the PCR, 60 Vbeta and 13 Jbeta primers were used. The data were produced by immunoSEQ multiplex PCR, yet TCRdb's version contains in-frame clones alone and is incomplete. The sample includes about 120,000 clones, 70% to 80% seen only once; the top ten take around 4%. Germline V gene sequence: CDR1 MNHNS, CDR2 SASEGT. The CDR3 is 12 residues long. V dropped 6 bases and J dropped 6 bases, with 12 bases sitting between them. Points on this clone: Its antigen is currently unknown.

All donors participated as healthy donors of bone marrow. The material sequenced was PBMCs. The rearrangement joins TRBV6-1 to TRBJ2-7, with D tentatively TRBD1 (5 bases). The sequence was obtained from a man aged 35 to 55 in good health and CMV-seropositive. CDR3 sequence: CASRAGPAEQYF. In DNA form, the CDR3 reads TGTGCCAGCAGGGCAGGGCCGGCCGAGCAGTACTTC.